Listed below are T cell receptor beta chains from one sample, sequenced in a study of glioma-infiltrating T cells. Using its own MiXCR run on the multiplex PCR reads, TCRdb lists one record per CDR3 protein. The sample contains under 150,000 distinct CDR3 sequences, 24% of which appear only once. Sequenced input: glioma tissue, nonneoplastic brain tissue, or PBMCs (not recorded which). The receptor set was obtained from a human donor with low-grade glioma or glioblastoma, undergoing nonglioma brain surgery, or in good health (not recorded which). The CDR3 runs from the conserved cysteine through the conserved F or W. A D gene is named only where the DNA matches it firmly. Where a row states a size, it is once, few, many or the class of an expanded clone; other rows omit it.

clone size: -; D gene: -; V gene: TRBV6-1; J gene: TRBJ2-3; CDR3 DNA: TGTGCCAGCAGCCCTCGGGCCTTCCCTTCTAGCACAGATACGCAGTATTTT; CDR3 protein: CASSPRAFPSSTDTQYF
clone size: few; D gene: -; V gene: TRBV7-9; J gene: TRBJ2-5; CDR3 DNA: TGTGCCAGCAGCCGTGGGGGCGGTGGCCAAGAGACCCAGTACTTC; CDR3 protein: CASSRGGGGQETQYF
clone size: many; D gene: -; V gene: TRBV4-1; J gene: TRBJ1-1; CDR3 DNA: TGCGCCAGCAGCCAAACTACAGCTATGAACACTGAAGCTTTCTTT; CDR3 protein: CASSQTTAMNTEAFF
clone size: -; D gene: -; V gene: TRBV18; J gene: TRBJ2-3; CDR3 DNA: TGTGCCAGCTCACCATCGGGGAGCAGAGATACGCAGTATTTT; CDR3 protein: CASSPSGSRDTQYF
clone size: -; D gene: -; V gene: TRBV3-1; J gene: TRBJ2-5; CDR3 DNA: TGTGCCAGCAGCCAAGGTATCCCAGAGACCCAGTACTTC; CDR3 protein: CASSQGIPETQYF
clone size: -; D gene: TRBD1; V gene: TRBV5-4; J gene: TRBJ1-5; CDR3 DNA: TGTGCCAGCAGCGACGCAGGGACAGGGGGCAATCAGCCCCAGCATTTT; CDR3 protein: CASSDAGTGGNQPQHF
clone size: -; D gene: -; V gene: TRBV19; J gene: TRBJ2-3; CDR3 DNA: TGTGCCAGTAGTTTCGGACCCGATACGCAGTATTTT; CDR3 protein: CASSFGPDTQYF
clone size: -; D gene: -; V gene: TRBV11-2; J gene: TRBJ1-5; CDR3 DNA: TGTGCCAGCAGCTCGCGACGCGGCAATCAGCCCCAGCATTTT; CDR3 protein: CASSSRRGNQPQHF
clone size: few; D gene: TRBD2; V gene: TRBV20-1; J gene: TRBJ2-3; CDR3 DNA: TGCAGTGCTAGGGGGGGGTCTTCGTCAGATACGCAGTATTTT; CDR3 protein: CSARGGSSSDTQYF
clone size: few; D gene: -; V gene: TRBV3-1; J gene: TRBJ2-1; CDR3 DNA: TGTGCCAGCAGCCAAGATTGGAATGAGCAGTTCTTC; CDR3 protein: CASSQDWNEQFF
clone size: many; D gene: -; V gene: TRBV27; J gene: TRBJ2-3; CDR3 DNA: TGTGCCAGCGGGCGCCGGGGCGTGAGCACAGATACGCAGTATTTT; CDR3 protein: CASGRRGVSTDTQYF
clone size: -; D gene: TRBD2; V gene: TRBV20-1; J gene: TRBJ2-1; CDR3 DNA: TGCAGTGCTAGTCCTAGCGGGGGGGCAAATGAGCAGTTCTTC; CDR3 protein: CSASPSGGANEQFF
clone size: -; D gene: -; V gene: TRBV3-1; J gene: TRBJ1-5; CDR3 DNA: TGTGCCAGCACCCGAGGTTGCAATCAGCCCCAGCATTTT; CDR3 protein: CASTRGCNQPQHF
clone size: -; D gene: TRBD1; V gene: TRBV7-7; J gene: TRBJ1-5; CDR3 DNA: TGTGCTAGCGGGGGGACAGGGATATGCAATCAGCCCCAGCATTTT; CDR3 protein: CASGGTGICNQPQHF
clone size: -; D gene: -; V gene: TRBV6-6; J gene: TRBJ2-1; CDR3 DNA: TGTGCCAGCAGTTACTCGTTAAGCTCCTACAATGAGCAGTTCTTC; CDR3 protein: CASSYSLSSYNEQFF
clone size: many; D gene: TRBD2; V gene: TRBV24-1; J gene: TRBJ2-3; CDR3 DNA: TGTGCCACCAGTGCGCGGGGGGCCAGCACAGATACGCAGTATTTT; CDR3 protein: CATSARGASTDTQYF
clone size: -; D gene: -; V gene: TRBV18; J gene: TRBJ2-5; CDR3 DNA: TGTGCCAGCTCACCTACGACAGACTTACAAGAGACCCAGTACTTC; CDR3 protein: CASSPTTDLQETQYF
clone size: -; D gene: -; V gene: TRBV7-3; J gene: TRBJ2-1; CDR3 DNA: TGTGCCAGCAGCCACCCCCGTCGCGGCGATGGGCAGTTCTTC; CDR3 protein: CASSHPRRGDGQFF
clone size: -; D gene: TRBD2; V gene: TRBV15; J gene: TRBJ2-5; CDR3 DNA: TGTGCCACCAGCAGAGATAATAGCGGGGAAGAGACCCAGTACTTC; CDR3 protein: CATSRDNSGEETQYF
clone size: -; D gene: -; V gene: TRBV5-4; J gene: TRBJ2-3; CDR3 DNA: TGTGCCAGCAGCCCTGCGCGACAGCGCACAGATACGCAGTATTTT; CDR3 protein: CASSPARQRTDTQYF
clone size: few; D gene: -; V gene: TRBV19; J gene: TRBJ1-1; CDR3 DNA: TGTGCCAGCAAAACACAGTTTGAAGCTTTCTTT; CDR3 protein: CASKTQFEAFF
clone size: many; D gene: TRBD1; V gene: TRBV28; J gene: TRBJ1-5; CDR3 DNA: TGTGCCAGCAGTCCGAACAGGGGGTATCAGCCCCAGCATTTT; CDR3 protein: CASSPNRGYQPQHF
clone size: -; D gene: TRBD1; V gene: TRBV11-2; J gene: TRBJ2-3; CDR3 DNA: TGTGCCAGCACCTTAGGGGGACAGGGGAAAGATACGCAGTATTTT; CDR3 protein: CASTLGGQGKDTQYF
clone size: -; D gene: -; V gene: TRBV28; J gene: TRBJ2-3; CDR3 DNA: TGTGCCAGCAGAAAGCCCGGGACCACAGATACGCAGTATTTT; CDR3 protein: CASRKPGTTDTQYF
clone size: few; D gene: -; V gene: TRBV2; J gene: TRBJ1-1; CDR3 DNA: TGTGCCAGCCGAAAGCGGGGGGGCTTGGCTGGGGCAGCTTTCTTT; CDR3 protein: CASRKRGGLAGAAFF
clone size: many; D gene: -; V gene: TRBV2; J gene: TRBJ1-5; CDR3 DNA: TGTGCCAGCAGTGAACGGACAGCGAGCAATCAGCCCCAGCATTTT; CDR3 protein: CASSERTASNQPQHF
clone size: -; D gene: -; V gene: TRBV20-1; J gene: TRBJ1-1; CDR3 DNA: TGCAGTGCTAGAGTATCGGGGATCGGACACTCGAGCACTGAAGCTTTCTTT; CDR3 protein: CSARVSGIGHSSTEAFF
clone size: -; D gene: TRBD1; V gene: TRBV6-1; J gene: TRBJ1-2; CDR3 DNA: TGTGCCACCTCAGGGGGGGGGATTGCTAACTATGGCTACACCTTC; CDR3 protein: CATSGGGIANYGYTF
clone size: -; D gene: TRBD2; V gene: TRBV27; J gene: TRBJ2-3; CDR3 DNA: TGTGCCAGCAGTTTTGAGACTAGCACAGATAAGCAGTATTTT; CDR3 protein: CASSFETSTDKQYF